This is a list of T cell receptor beta chains from one sample in a study of CD8+ T cells in alopecia areata. Measured with immunoSEQ multiplex PCR; TCRdb has only the in-frame clones, and not every one. The data contain some 180,000 clones, more than 55% of them singletons. The sequenced sample consisted of CD8+ T cells sorted from blood. The receptors originated from a human donor in good health. Both conserved end residues are part of each CDR3. The D gene is left open where the match is weak. For some rows the clone size is stated as once, few or many, or as a class when expanded; others skip it.

D gene	V gene	clone size	J gene	CDR3 protein	CDR3 DNA
TRBD1	TRBV9	few	TRBJ1-1	CASSREGAGEAFF	TGTGCCAGCAGCAGGGAGGGGGCCGGTGAAGCTTTCTTT
-	TRBV29-1	-	TRBJ1-1	CSVEGFLSDTEAFF	TGCAGCGTTGAAGGGTTCTTATCGGACACTGAAGCTTTCTTT
-	TRBV9	-	TRBJ2-3	CASSVRGTSTDTQYF	TGTGCCAGCAGCGTAAGGGGTACTAGCACAGATACGCAGTATTTT
-	TRBV4-2	-	TRBJ2-6	CASSQEGSSGANVLTF	TGTGCCAGCAGCCAAGAAGGGTCCTCTGGGGCCAACGTCCTGACTTTC
TRBD2	TRBV9	-	TRBJ2-3	CASSTPRRGGTDTQYF	TGTGCCAGCAGCACTCCCCGGCGGGGGGGCACAGATACGCAGTATTTT
TRBD2	TRBV7-9	once	TRBJ2-1	CASSSRGGGFYNEQFF	TGTGCCAGCAGCTCCCGCGGGGGGGGCTTCTACAATGAGCAGTTCTTC
-	TRBV25-1	-	TRBJ2-5	CASSRGGETQYF	TGTGCCAGCAGTAGGGGCGGGGAGACCCAGTACTTC
TRBD1	TRBV4-1	-	TRBJ1-1	CASSQYPDRQGWAFF	TGCGCCAGCAGCCAATACCCCGACCGACAGGGTTGGGCTTTCTTT
-	TRBV27	-	TRBJ1-6	CASRLGQNSPLHF	TGTGCCAGCAGACTGGGGCAGAATTCACCCCTCCACTTT
-	TRBV13	-	TRBJ2-3	CASSSSGVETDTQYF	TGTGCCAGCAGCTCGTCAGGGGTTGAAACAGATACGCAGTATTTT
TRBD1	TRBV9	-	TRBJ1-5	CASSEGGTVNQPQHF	TGTGCCAGCAGCGAGGGGGGGACAGTCAATCAGCCCCAGCATTTT
-	TRBV13	-	TRBJ1-2	CASSLGYIANYGYTF	TGTGCCAGCAGCTTAGGTTACATAGCTAACTATGGCTACACCTTC
-	TRBV5-4	once	TRBJ1-2	CASSLPDRNYGYTF	TGTGCCAGCAGCCTACCGGACAGAAACTATGGCTACACCTTC
TRBD2	TRBV5-6	-	TRBJ2-1	CASSLVTSGGLYYNEQFF	TGTGCCAGCAGCTTGGTTACTAGCGGGGGCCTGTACTACAATGAGCAGTTCTTC
TRBD1	TRBV4-1	-	TRBJ1-1	CASSQVQGWITEAFF	TGCGCCAGCAGCCAGGTACAGGGGTGGATCACTGAAGCTTTCTTT
TRBD1	TRBV4-1	-	TRBJ1-2	CASSPLSTGVVYGYTF	TGCGCCAGCAGCCCCCTGTCGACAGGGGTGGTCTATGGCTACACCTTC
-	TRBV2	many	TRBJ1-3	CASSADSYSGNTIYF	TGTGCCAGCAGTGCAGACAGTTACTCTGGAAACACCATATATTTT
TRBD2	TRBV4-1	-	TRBJ2-5	CASSQEVLAGAEQETQYF	TGCGCCAGCAGCCAAGAGGTGCTAGCGGGGGCCGAACAAGAGACCCAGTACTTC
-	TRBV29-1	few	TRBJ2-7	CSVLTADSYEQYF	TGCAGCGTCCTCACGGCAGACTCCTACGAGCAGTACTTC
-	TRBV7-9	-	TRBJ1-4	CASSLGTNEKLFF	TGTGCCAGCAGCCTCGGGACGAATGAAAAACTGTTTTTT
TRBD2	TRBV5-1	-	TRBJ2-5	CASSLSRLAGGETQYF	TGCGCCAGCAGCTTGTCAAGACTAGCGGGGGGTGAGACCCAGTACTTC
TRBD1	TRBV19	few	TRBJ2-2	CASSPGTGSGELFF	TGTGCCAGTAGTCCTGGGACAGGTTCCGGGGAGCTGTTTTTT
-	TRBV13	-	TRBJ2-5	CASSSSDVRETQYF	TGTGCCAGCAGCTCAAGCGACGTCCGGGAGACCCAGTACTTC
-	TRBV30	-	TRBJ1-1	CAGGPTNTEAFF	TGTGCCGGGGGACCGACGAACACTGAAGCTTTCTTT
-	TRBV20-1	few	TRBJ1-4	CSAREGEKLFF	TGCAGTGCTAGAGAGGGTGAAAAACTGTTTTTT
-	TRBV19	-	TRBJ2-3	CASSSAPADTQYF	TGTGCCAGTAGTTCAGCTCCCGCAGATACGCAGTATTTT
-	TRBV29-1	-	TRBJ1-4	CSVDVQGQLFF	TGCAGCGTTGATGTGCAGGGACAACTGTTTTTT
-	TRBV2	-	TRBJ1-2	CASSEANRDGYTF	TGTGCCAGCAGTGAAGCCAATCGGGATGGCTACACCTTC
-	TRBV30	few	TRBJ2-7	CAWSVDQSYEQYF	TGTGCCTGGAGTGTCGATCAATCCTACGAGCAGTACTTC
-	TRBV9	-	TRBJ1-1	CASSDQPGTGLNTEAFF	TGTGCCAGCAGCGATCAGCCGGGCACAGGGCTGAACACTGAAGCTTTCTTT